This section outlines one TCR beta chain sequence together with its context. The antigen is undetermined. TCRdb re-called the RT-PCR reads with MiXCR, one entry per CDR3 protein. The table records almost 600,000 distinct CDR3 sequences, approximately 14% of them present only once. The ends were cut back, 1 base at V and 2 bases at J, with 8 bases in the middle. Germline V gene data show CDR1 as SGHTA and CDR2 as FQGNSA. The CDR3 has 15 amino acids. These data belong to a study of response to subunit inactivated influenza vaccine. Points from the study as a whole: Authors suggested seasonal influenza vaccinations each recruit few new T cells.

The chain joins TRBV7-2 to TRBJ2-2, with a tentative D call TRBD2 (6 bases). The sequenced sample was PBMCs from blood, obtained roughly 12 days after vaccination. This receptor was taken from a man aged 45-60 years who received an inactivated influenza vaccine. Here the CDR3 reads CASSLGDFNTGELFF. The CDR3 DNA reads TGTGCCAGCAGCTTAGGGGACTTCAACACCGGGGAGCTGTTTTTT.